Presented here are 23 T cell receptor beta chains from one specimen sequenced in a study of tumor and adjacent non-tumor tissue in lung cancer. No cell sorting was done before RNA was extracted from the tissue. The library came from three nested PCR rounds adapted from ARM-PCR protocols. Each CDR3 protein is one row after TCRdb ran MiXCR on the multiplex PCR reads. The sample yields some 99,000 distinct CDR3 sequences, about 75% seen once. Material for sequencing was lung tumor tissue. The receptors derive from a woman aged 55-70 years with non-small cell lung cancer.

A remark on this clonotype: At one of its ends the junction is not consistent with the germline gene, which may arise from a read error. V usage is TRBV6-1 and J usage is TRBJ1-5, with D perhaps matching TRBD1 (6 bases). This CDR3 comprises 15 residues. Germline V CDR1 and CDR2: MNHNS, SASEGT. The CDR3 DNA reads as TGTGCCAACAGGCGCCGCTTAGGGGACAATCAGCCCCAGCACTTT. Translation gives CANRRRLGDNQPQHF.

A remark on this clonotype: At one boundary the junction diverges from the germline segment, which might be a read error. J is TRBJ2-2 and V is TRBV6-2 or TRBV6-3; a possible D gene is TRBD2 (5 bases). The CDR3 covers 17 residues. Germline assignment: CDR1 MNHEY and CDR2 SVGEGT. The CDR3: CASSYTQQRAGTGELFF. The CDR3 bases are TGTGCCAGCAGTTACACTCAACAGAGGGCCGGCACCGGGGAGCTATTTTTT.

Notes on this clonotype: A read error may explain this, as a much larger clone is one base away. CDR3 coding DNA: TGTGCCAGCCTCTCCAACCAGGGCTCCTACGAGCAGTACTTC. Protein sequence: CASLSNQGSYEQYF. J is TRBJ2-7 and V is TRBV6-5; a weak D match, TRBD1 (5 bases). The CDR3 covers 14 residues. Trimming took off 8 bases at V and 0 bases at J, with 14 bases between the two ends. CDR1 and CDR2 from the germline V gene are MNHEY and SVGAGI.

In the case of this clonotype: The germline gene is not matched at one end of the junction; a read error may be the cause. The chain couples TRBV4-3 to TRBJ2-1; 7 bases match TRBD2. Germline V lookup: CDR1 LGHNA, CDR2 YSLEER. The CDR3 consists of 19 residues. CDR3 nucleotides: TGCGCCAGTAGCCAGTATGGGACTTGCGGGAGTATAGCCTACAATGAGCAGTTCTTC. Translation gives CASSQYGTCGSIAYNEQFF.

This clonotype was seen just once. A much bigger clone sits one base away, suggesting this may be a read error. J is TRBJ2-1 and V is TRBV10-3; no clear D gene. The CDR3 sequence is 12 residues long. The germline gives CDR1 ENHRY, CDR2 SYGVKD. The CDR3 DNA is TGTGTCATCAGTGAAAACTACAATGAGCAGTTCTTC. Its translation: CVISENYNEQFF.

This clonotype occurred many times. A much larger clonotype is one base distant, so this may be a read error. The rearrangement joins TRBV6-5 to TRBJ1-3; possible D gene TRBD1, 5 bases. This CDR3 has 16 residues. Germline V gene data show CDR1 as MNHEY and CDR2 as SVGAGI. This CDR3 reads CASSYSTRDPGNTTYF. As DNA, the CDR3 is TGTGCCAGCAGTTACTCGACCAGGGACCCTGGAAACACCACATATTTT.

At least ten counts were recorded for this clonotype. This sequence joins TRBV7-8 and TRBJ2-5; weak D call: TRBD2 (6 bases). This CDR3 comprises 15 residues. Germline loops: CDR1 SGHVS, CDR2 FQNEAQ. V shed 5 bases and J shed 3 bases, with 16 bases lying between them. For the CDR3, the DNA is TGTGCCAGCAGCGAAACGGGACTGAAAGAAGAGACCCAGTACTTC. Protein product: CASSETGLKEETQYF.

With respect to this clonotype: One junction end does not reproduce the germline sequence, and a read error may be involved. The V gene is TRBV6-2 or TRBV6-3, the J gene TRBJ2-7; a weak D match, TRBD1 (6 bases). CDR3 size: 14 residues. Per germline, CDR1 MNHEY and CDR2 SVGEGT. The CDR3 coding sequence is TGCGCAAGCAGTTCCCCAGGGGACGGCTACGAGCAGTACTTT. Translation: CASSSPGDGYEQYF.

A word on this clonotype: A much more abundant neighbour one base away suggests this may be a read error. Because the CDR3 is missing its conserved closing phenylalanine or tryptophan, this is likely a read error. The chain links TRBV20-1 to TRBJ1-1, with 10 bases lining up with TRBD1. The CDR3 sequence is 15 residues long. Trimming took 1 base from V and 3 from J; bases not matched to a gene: 5. Germline-derived CDR1 and CDR2 are DFQATT and SNEGSKA (reference sequence). CDR3 bases: TGCAGTGCTAGAGGAGACAGGGGGCGTGACACTGAAGCTTTCCTT. Translated, it gives CSARGDRGRDTEAFL.

As for this clonotype: A clone one base away is much larger, so this may be a read error. V is TRBV12-3 or TRBV12-4 and J is TRBJ2-4; no reliable D call. CDR3 length equals 13 residues. CDR3 in amino acids: CANSNLAKNIQYF. The CDR3 nucleotides read TGTGCCAACAGTAACTTAGCCAAAAACATTCAGTACTTC.

Points on this clonotype: The CDR3 carries no conserved terminal phenylalanine or tryptophan, so it likely arises from a read error. V is TRBV11-2 and J is TRBJ1-1; D is ambiguous. The CDR3 runs to 11 residues. The germline CDR1 and CDR2 sequences are SGHAT and FQNNGV. This chain's CDR3 is CACSFPGEAFI. The CDR3 DNA reads TGTGCCTGCAGCTTCCCGGGGGAAGCTTTCATT.

Worth noting for this clonotype: The junction does not match germline at one end; this may be a read error. This chain links TRBV6-5 with TRBJ1-1, with unresolved D. CDR3 size: 17 residues. The germline V gene encodes CDR1 MNHEY and CDR2 SVGAGI. The CDR3 DNA sequence: TGTGCCAGCAGTCGACTTTCTTCGATAGTAGTGAACACTGGAGCTTTCTTT. Its protein product is CASSRLSSIVVNTGAFF.

The V and J genes are TRBV6-1 and TRBJ2-3; the D is unclear. The CDR3 sequence is 13 residues long. With 10 bases removed from V and 0 bases from J, the gap between germline ends came to 11 bases. Germline-derived CDR1 and CDR2 are MNHNS and SASEGT. As DNA, the CDR3 is TGTGCCATCACCTTACCTAGCACAGATACGCAGTATTTT. Translated: CAITLPSTDTQYF.

In the case of this clonotype: At one boundary the junction diverges from the germline segment, which might be a read error. This rearrangement joins TRBV11-2 to TRBJ2-7; a possible D gene is TRBD2 (5 bases). Germline V gene lookup returns CDR1 SGHAT and CDR2 FQNNGV. CDR3 length: 14 residues. CDR3 sequence (DNA): TGTGCCAGCAGTTGTGACCACGGAGGATACGAGCAATACTTC. It specifies CASSCDHGGYEQYF.

Regarding this clonotype: A junction boundary mismatches the germline segment, possibly from a read error. The J gene is TRBJ1-4, the V gene TRBV4-2, with unresolved D. The CDR3 is 14 residues long. Germline V lookup: CDR1 LGHNA, CDR2 YNFKEQ. The chain's CDR3 is CASSAQGPLEKPFF. Written as DNA, the CDR3 is TGTGCCAGCAGCGCCCAAGGACCCCTTGAAAAACCGTTCTTT.

About this clonotype itself: Without the conserved terminal phenylalanine or tryptophan, this CDR3 likely stems from a read error. The chain employs TRBV10-1 and TRBJ2-3; 7 nucleotides match TRBD2. Germline CDR1 is WNHNN and CDR2 is SYGVQD (reference sequence). Trimming cost V 3 bases and J 6 bases; bases outside gene matches: 15. CDR3 length: 17 residues. The CDR3 loop reads CASSDSACGRSGDTQYI. CDR3 DNA: TGCGCCAGCAGTGACTCCGCTTGCGGGAGAAGCGGGGATACGCAGTATATT.

In DNA form, the CDR3 reads TGTGCCAGCTTAGTATTGGCGGCGCACACCGGGGAGCTGTTTTTT. Translating it yields CASLVLAAHTGELFF. This chain links TRBV11-2 with TRBJ2-2; D is unclear. The CDR3 runs to 15 residues. Germline-derived CDR1 and CDR2 are SGHAT and FQNNGV. Trimming removed 8 bases from V and 3 bases from J, with 16 bases in between.

This clonotype was detected only a few times. The V gene is TRBV5-6, the J gene TRBJ1-2; 11 nucleotides match TRBD1. This CDR3 has 17 residues. V lost 1 base, J lost 4 bases, and 9 bases stayed unmatched. Looked up from germline, CDR1 is SGHDT and CDR2 is YYEEEE. The CDR3 region is CASSLILGTGGSYGYTF. The CDR3 DNA reads TGTGCCAGCAGCTTGATTCTCGGGACAGGGGGAAGCTATGGCTACACCTTC.

As to this clonotype: The CDR3 end shows no conserved phenylalanine or tryptophan, and so a read error is likely. The rearrangement links TRBV28 to TRBJ2-3, with no clear D. V was clipped by 9 bases and J by 9 bases, with 13 bases between them. CDR1 is MDHEN and CDR2 is SYDVKM in the germline V gene. The CDR3 consists of 11 residues. DNA of the CDR3: TGTGCCAGTTCTGGGGAAGTGACGCAGTATATT. This gives the protein CASSGEVTQYI.

Points on this clonotype: Relative to the germline gene, one junction end is altered; a read error may explain this. The chain is built from TRBV6-5 and TRBJ1-4; TRBD1 agrees at 9 bases. The CDR3 totals 15 residues. Germline values: CDR1 MNHEY, CDR2 SVGAGI. For the CDR3, the DNA is TGTGACAGCAAGCAGGGGGACAGGGAGTCGGAAAAACTGTTTTTT. Translated, it gives CDSKQGDRESEKLFF.

This clonotype was seen many times. The CDR3 DNA reads TGCGCCAGCAGCCGAAGCATAAGGGGGGATATAGATACGCAGTATTTT. This gives the protein CASSRSIRGDIDTQYF. The rearrangement uses TRBV4-3 and TRBJ2-3, with D possibly called TRBD1 or TRBD2 (6 bases each). The CDR3 is 16 amino acids. CDR1 and CDR2 from the germline V gene are LGHNA and YSLEER. V dropped 4 bases and J dropped 5 bases, with 19 bases sitting between them.

Comments on this clonotype: The junction shows a germline mismatch at one end, possibly a read error. The rearrangement joins TRBV11-2 to TRBJ1-1; D is unresolved. This CDR3 spans 15 amino acids. CDR1 is SGHAT and CDR2 is FQNNGV in the germline V gene. In DNA form, the CDR3 reads TGTGCCAGCAGCTTAGGGCCAGGACCCAACACTGAGGCTTTCTTT. This gives the protein CASSLGPGPNTEAFF.

A remark on this clonotype: This clone may be a read error of a much larger clone one base away. This chain joins TRBV6-2 or TRBV6-3 and TRBJ2-2; no clear D gene. From germline, CDR1 is MNHEY and CDR2 SVGEGT. The CDR3 is 13 residues long. The CDR3 is CANSYVNTGELFF. The CDR3, as DNA: TGTGCCAACAGTTACGTCAACACCGGGGAGCTGTTTTTT.